This passage covers 25 T cell receptor beta chains from one sample sequenced in a study of cytomegalovirus exposure and HLA in healthy donors. Primers: 60 Vbeta forward and 13 Jbeta reverse. Sequencing was performed with immunoSEQ multiplex PCR; in TCRdb, only in-frame clones are kept and a portion is missing. This sample's table has approximately 110,000 clones. What was sequenced was PBMCs. All receptors derive from a man aged 25 to 45 in good health and CMV-seronegative.

The CDR3 protein is CASRRPGDTQYF. The CDR3 DNA is TGTGCCAGCAGGAGACCGGGGGATACGCAGTATTTT. The V gene is TRBV11-2, the J gene TRBJ2-3; possible D gene TRBD2, 5 bases. Trimming removed 6 bases at V and 6 bases at J, with 10 bases between. This CDR3 contains 12 residues. Germline lookup yields CDR1 SGHAT and CDR2 FQNNGV.

The chain joins TRBV10-3 to TRBJ2-3; 7 bases match TRBD1. The CDR3 sequence is 15 residues long. The germline V gene has CDR1 ENHRY and CDR2 SYGVKD. Losses at the gene ends were 6 bases for V and 2 bases for J; bases not matched to a gene: 8. The CDR3 reads CAIRPWTGLTDTQYF. In nucleotides, the CDR3 is TGTGCCATCAGACCTTGGACAGGACTCACAGATACGCAGTATTTT.

The chain carries TRBV5-1 and TRBJ1-5; the match to TRBD1 covers 8 bases. Germline V lookup: CDR1 SGHRS, CDR2 YFSETQ. V dropped 2 bases and J dropped 4; count of bases not matched to a gene: 5. The CDR3 length is 15 residues. This CDR3 reads CASSFAGQANQPQHF. The CDR3 bases are TGCGCCAGCAGCTTCGCGGGACAGGCTAATCAGCCCCAGCATTTT.

The V gene is TRBV6-5, the J gene TRBJ2-2, with D perhaps matching TRBD1 (6 bases). The germline CDR1 and CDR2 sequences are MNHEY and SVGAGI. V lost 6 bases and J lost 6, with 8 bases in between. There are 12 residues in the CDR3. CDR3 sequence: CASSGQPGELFF. The CDR3 nucleotides read TGTGCCAGCAGCGGACAGCCCGGGGAGCTGTTTTTT.

The chain is built from TRBV7-9 and TRBJ2-1; no definite D call. CDR1 is SEHNR and CDR2 is FQNEAQ in the germline V gene (reference sequence). This CDR3 is built from 13 residues. V was cut by 5 bases and J by 15 bases, with 20 bases left in between. CDR3 loop: CASSLVASRFWFF. CDR3 DNA sequence: TGTGCCAGCAGCCTCGTCGCCAGCAGGTTTTGGTTCTTC.

The rearrangement joins TRBV19 to TRBJ2-7; D may be TRBD1 (6 bases). V lost 3 bases and J 2 bases, leaving 11 bases between the germline ends. This CDR3 is built from 14 residues. Germline values: CDR1 LNHDA, CDR2 SQIVND (reference sequence). CDR3 sequence: CASSIGGRTYEQYF. The CDR3 region has the DNA TGTGCCAGTAGTATTGGGGGCCGAACCTACGAGCAGTACTTC. Full variable domain (remainder filled in from reference TRBV19 and TRBJ2-7): DGGITQSPKYLFRKEGQNVTLSCEQNLNHDAMYWYRQDPGQGLRLIYYSQIVNDFQKGDIAEGYSVSREKKESFPLTVTSAQKNPTAFYLCASSIGGRTYEQYFGPGTRLTVT.

Concerning this clone itself: This CDR3 is missing its conserved last phenylalanine or tryptophan, likely due to a read error. The chain combines TRBV4-1 with TRBJ1-5, with D possibly matching TRBD1 (5 bases). CDR3 size: 15 residues. CDR1 and CDR2 (germline): MGHRA, YSYEKL. The ends were cut back, 4 bases at V and 4 bases at J, with 14 bases in the middle. This chain's CDR3 is CASSPSGQSNQPQHS. In DNA form, the CDR3 reads TGCGCCAGCAGCCCCTCCGGACAATCGAATCAGCCCCAGCATTCT.

V usage is TRBV18 and J usage is TRBJ1-1; 7 nucleotides match TRBD1. Unmatched junction bases numbered 15, after V lost 6 bases and J lost 11 bases. Per germline, CDR1 KGHSH and CDR2 LQKENI. This CDR3 region has 14 residues. The DNA of the CDR3 is TGTGCCAGCTCGCGGGACAGCGGTGGGGGCGGGGCTTTCTTT. Translated: CASSRDSGGGGAFF. Full variable domain (outside the CDR3, taken from reference TRBV18 and TRBJ1-1): NAGVMQNPRHLVRRRGQEARLRCSPMKGHSHVYWYRQLPEEGLKFMVYLQKENIIDESGMPKERFSAEFPKEGPSILRIQQVVRGDSAAYFCASSRDSGGGGAFFGQGTRLTVV.

CDR3 DNA sequence: TGTGCCAGCAGCTTAGGGACACCTGGTCTCTACGAGCAGTACTTC. It encodes CASSLGTPGLYEQYF. The chain links TRBV11-3 to TRBJ2-7; D perhaps matches TRBD1 (5 bases). CDR3 length equals 15 residues. The germline V and J ends were trimmed by 1 base and 3 bases, with 13 bases remaining between them. The germline gives CDR1 SGHNT, CDR2 YENEEA. The full variable domain, with the rest looked up from reference TRBV11-3 and TRBJ2-7, is EAGVVQSPRYKIIEKKQPVAFWCNPISGHNTLYWYLQNLGQGPELLIRYENEEAVDDSQLPKDRFSAERLKGVDSTLKIQPAELGDSAVYLCASSLGTPGLYEQYFGPGTRLTVT.

J is TRBJ2-5 and V is TRBV28; TRBD2 matches 7 bases. The closer fit of TRBJ2-7 to the DNA end suggests the J call may be wrong. Germline assignment: CDR1 MDHEN and CDR2 SYDVKM. This CDR3 has 16 residues. CDR3 sequence reads: CASSLPLAAGAYEQYF. CDR3 nucleotides: TGTGCCAGCAGTTTACCCCTAGCGGCTGGGGCCTACGAGCAGTACTTC.

V usage is TRBV5-1 and J usage is TRBJ1-1; a possible D gene is TRBD1 (6 bases). The CDR3 has 14 amino acids. Looked up from germline, CDR1 is SGHRS and CDR2 is YFSETQ. The V end lost 2 bases, the J end lost 5 bases, and 13 bases lay between the germline ends. CDR3 sequence reads: CASSLPGVRTEAFF. The CDR3 coding sequence is TGCGCCAGCAGCTTACCAGGGGTGAGAACTGAAGCTTTCTTT.

This chain connects TRBV10-3 to TRBJ2-3, with 7 bases matching TRBD2. V shed 4 bases, J shed 4 bases, and the junction held 8 bases outside the gene matches. CDR1 ENHRY and CDR2 SYGVKD come from the germline V gene. The CDR3 sequence is 15 residues long. As DNA, the CDR3 is TGTGCCATCAGTGGGGGAACTAGCGACTCAGATACGCAGTATTTT. Translated, it gives CAISGGTSDSDTQYF.

V is TRBV10-2 and J is TRBJ1-5, with D possibly matching TRBD1 (5 bases). The CDR3 has 15 residues. Trimming pared 3 bases from V and 4 bases from J, leaving 13 bases between. The germline V gene encodes CDR1 WSHSY and CDR2 SAAADI. The CDR3, as DNA: TGCGCCAGCAGTGACTCATGGGGGGAAAATCAGCCCCAGCATTTT. This gives the protein CASSDSWGENQPQHF.

This sequence joins TRBV27 and TRBJ2-3, with unresolved D. V lost 6 bases and J 4 bases, leaving 20 bases between the germline ends. The germline gives CDR1 MNHEY, CDR2 SMNVEV (reference sequence). This CDR3 contains 16 residues. CDR3 amino acids: CASRDQVLSPPDTQYF. CDR3 nucleotides: TGTGCCAGCAGGGATCAGGTCCTCTCACCCCCAGATACGCAGTATTTT.

The rearrangement uses TRBV4-3 and TRBJ2-7, with TRBD1 as a possible D gene (6 bases). The CDR3 is 14 residues long. Trimming removed 2 bases from V and 0 bases from J, with 8 bases in between. The V gene's germline CDR1 is LGHNA and CDR2 YSLEER. CDR3 DNA: TGCGCCAGCAGCCAAACAGGGAGCTCCTACGAGCAGTACTTC. It translates to CASSQTGSSYEQYF.

This chain joins TRBV18 and TRBJ2-7; TRBD1 might be the D (6 bases). Per germline, CDR1 KGHSH and CDR2 LQKENI. The CDR3 contains 13 residues. V lost 3 bases and J lost 1, with 7 bases in between. This CDR3 is CASSPDSSYEQYF. CDR3 DNA: TGTGCCAGCTCACCGGACAGTTCCTACGAGCAGTACTTC.

The chain carries TRBV4-1 and TRBJ1-2; D remains ambiguous. The CDR3 length is 15 residues. The germline V gene encodes CDR1 MGHRA and CDR2 YSYEKL. V lost 2 bases, J lost 4 bases, and 14 bases lay in between. The CDR3 spells CASSQFQLILYGYTF. CDR3 coding DNA: TGCGCCAGCAGCCAATTCCAACTGATTCTCTATGGCTACACCTTC.

The J gene is TRBJ1-6, the V gene TRBV7-9; TRBD1 agrees at 10 bases. With V trimmed by 9 bases and J by 10 bases, 6 bases remained unmatched. CDR1 and CDR2 from the germline V gene are SEHNR and FQNEAQ (reference sequence). The length of the CDR3 is 13 residues. DNA of the CDR3: TGTGCCAGTGTACCGGGACAGGGGTCACCCCTCCACTTT. Translated: CASVPGQGSPLHF.

The chain is built from TRBV4-2 and TRBJ1-5; D call uncertain. The CDR3 covers 15 residues. The germline V gene encodes CDR1 LGHNA and CDR2 YNFKEQ. Trimming removed 5 bases from V and 1 base from J, with 12 bases in between. The DNA of the CDR3 is TGTGCCAGCAGCGAGGTGGCGGGAAGCAATCAGCCCCAGCATTTT. It codes for CASSEVAGSNQPQHF.

The CDR3, as DNA: TGTGCCAGCAGTTTTTCTGAGACATTTTTGGCCCAGTACTTC. Its protein product is CASSFSETFLAQYF. The chain couples TRBV28 to TRBJ2-5; D is unresolved. The CDR3 is 14 amino acids. V lost 3 bases and J 9 bases, leaving 17 bases between the germline ends. Germline CDR1 reads MDHEN; CDR2 reads SYDVKM.

The chain is built from TRBV4-1 and TRBJ2-2; D is unresolved. This CDR3 has 15 amino acids. Germline assignment: CDR1 MGHRA and CDR2 YSYEKL. V lost 1 base, J lost 7 bases, and 13 bases lay in between. The CDR3 is CASSQVGLKVGELFF. CDR3 bases: TGCGCCAGCAGCCAAGTGGGCCTAAAGGTCGGGGAGCTGTTTTTT.

Of note for this clone: The sample carries other DNA sequences with the same CDR3. The V gene is TRBV29-1, the J gene TRBJ2-5; D is unclear. TRBJ2-7 matches the DNA end more closely, so the J call is doubtful. Germline lookup yields CDR1 SQVTM and CDR2 ANQGSEA. This CDR3 region has 11 residues. The CDR3 bases are TGCAGCGTGGGCAGCACCTACGAGCAGTACTTC. This sequence encodes CSVGSTYEQYF.

The rearrangement uses TRBV19 and TRBJ2-1; possible D gene TRBD1, 7 bases. V lost 10 bases and J 5 bases, leaving 21 bases between the germline ends. CDR1 is LNHDA and CDR2 is SQIVND in the germline V gene (reference sequence). The CDR3 totals 15 residues. CDR3 sequence: CATRGGSRGDNEQFF. CDR3 DNA: TGTGCCACCAGAGGGGGCTCAAGGGGGGACAATGAGCAGTTCTTC.

This chain connects TRBV7-9 to TRBJ2-5, with D maybe TRBD1 (6 bases). Trimming stripped 6 bases from V and 0 bases from J, with 23 bases between. The V gene's germline CDR1 is SEHNR and CDR2 FQNEAQ (reference sequence). CDR3 length: 18 amino acids. The CDR3 spells CASRPPPPGHSDQETQYF. CDR3 bases: TGTGCCAGCAGACCACCCCCACCGGGACACTCAGACCAAGAGACCCAGTACTTC. Full variable domain (missing parts from reference TRBV7-9 and TRBJ2-5): DTGVSQNPRHKITKRGQNVTFRCDPISEHNRLYWYRQTLGQGPEFLTYFQNEAQLEKSRLLSDRFSAERPKGSFSTLEIQRTEQGDSAMYLCASRPPPPGHSDQETQYFGPGTRLLVL.

The chain combines TRBV5-1 with TRBJ1-3; no reliable D call. The V gene's germline CDR1 is SGHRS and CDR2 YFSETQ. The CDR3 covers 17 residues. V lost 0 bases and J 0 bases, leaving 13 bases between the germline ends. The CDR3 DNA follows: TGCGCCAGCAGCTTGGCCGTATCCCAAGCCTCTGGAAACACCATATATTTT. Its protein product is CASSLAVSQASGNTIYF.